The clone carrying this T cell receptor beta chain was seen only once. These data originate in a study of blood T cell repertoires in COVID-19. Study at large: Sites in the United States, Italy and Spain provided acute and convalescent COVID-19 samples.

A COVID-19 case had been met by exposed participants during the 2 weeks before study entry. CDR3 size: 11 residues. Deletions cut 5 bases from V and 9 bases from J, with 8 bases between. Germline-derived CDR1 and CDR2 are MNHEY and SVGAGI. Original data processing: Nucleated cell number was recorded as an estimate derived from reference gene primer amplification. Repertoires were generated with immunoSEQ multiplex PCR, while TCRdb's copy carries only in-frame clones and drops some. From that table come the V and J calls and clone size; the DNA was used to work out D and trimming. The data contain around 160,000 clones, 84% of them singletons.

This chain links TRBV6-5 with TRBJ1-5, with unresolved D. This clonotype originated in a woman between 45 and 65 years old who had been exposed to COVID-19. The sequencing input was PBMCs or T cells enriched from blood (not recorded which). The CDR3 bases are TGTGCCAGCAGTACAGTTTTGCCCCAGCATTTT. It specifies CASSTVLPQHF.